A selection of T cell receptor beta chains follows, all from one sample in a study of sequential checkpoint blockade in melanoma. Here immunoSEQ multiplex PCR was the method, and the copy in TCRdb shows in-frame clones only, minus some. Counted here are about 11,000 clones, approximately 80% occurring once; the ten biggest clones make up 11%. The sample here was CD8+ T cells sorted from blood (inferred from file names), taken from a patient given nivolumab and ipilimumab in sequence. The receptors originated from a human donor with melanoma. Each CDR3 is given with its conserved first and last residue. The D gene is left open where the match is weak. For some rows the clone size is stated as once, few or many, or as a class when expanded; others skip it.

V: TRBV27; D: TRBD1; size: -; J: TRBJ1-1; DNA: TGTGCCAGCAGGACGAGACAGGGGGCGGGAACTGAAGCTTTCTTT; CDR3: CASRTRQGAGTEAFF
V: TRBV7-6; D: TRBD2; size: -; J: TRBJ2-1; DNA: TGTGCCGGCAGCCACGGGACTAGATCCTACAATGAGCAGTTCTTC; CDR3: CAGSHGTRSYNEQFF
V: TRBV18; D: -; size: -; J: TRBJ1-5; DNA: TGTGCCAGCTCACCTCGGACAGCAGCTAGCAATCAGCCCCAGCATTTT; CDR3: CASSPRTAASNQPQHF
V: TRBV4-2; D: -; size: -; J: TRBJ1-1; DNA: TGTGCCAGCAGCCAAGAGTACATGAACACTGAAGCTTTCTTT; CDR3: CASSQEYMNTEAFF
V: TRBV7-9; D: -; size: few; J: TRBJ1-2; DNA: TGTGCCAGCAGCTTGGCCTCATTCTATGGCTACACCTTC; CDR3: CASSLASFYGYTF
V: TRBV14; D: -; size: once; J: TRBJ2-1; DNA: TGTGCCAGCAGCCCGACAGGCTACAATGAGCAGTTCTTC; CDR3: CASSPTGYNEQFF
V: TRBV5-8; D: TRBD2; size: -; J: TRBJ2-2; DNA: TGTGCCAGCAGCATTAGCGGGACTAACACCGGGGAGCTGTTTTTT; CDR3: CASSISGTNTGELFF
V: TRBV27; D: TRBD2; size: -; J: TRBJ2-7; DNA: TGTGCCAGCAATTCCCTCCTGGGCGGGAGGGCAGGCGAGCAGTACTTC; CDR3: CASNSLLGGRAGEQYF
V: TRBV6-6; D: TRBD1; size: -; J: TRBJ1-5; DNA: TGTGCCAGCGGGGCAGGGGGTCAGCCCCAGCATTTT; CDR3: CASGAGGQPQHF
V: TRBV7-9; D: -; size: -; J: TRBJ2-5; DNA: TGTGCCAGCAGCAAGGCCCGGGACACAGAGACCCAGTACTTC; CDR3: CASSKARDTETQYF
V: TRBV27; D: TRBD2; size: few; J: TRBJ2-1; DNA: TGTGCCAGCAGTTTATTAGCGGGAGGGCCTCGAGATGAGCAGTTCTTC; CDR3: CASSLLAGGPRDEQFF
V: TRBV27; D: -; size: -; J: TRBJ1-3; DNA: TGTGCCAGCAGTTTATCAGGGGTTGCTGGAAACACCATATATTTT; CDR3: CASSLSGVAGNTIYF
V: TRBV7-6; D: -; size: -; J: TRBJ1-1; DNA: TGTGCCAGCAGCTTAGCGCTGACAGGATCAGGCACTGAAGCTTTCTTT; CDR3: CASSLALTGSGTEAFF
V: TRBV15; D: -; size: -; J: TRBJ1-3; DNA: TGTGCCACCAGCAGAAACAGGGATGGAAACACCATATATTTT; CDR3: CATSRNRDGNTIYF
V: TRBV29-1; D: -; size: -; J: TRBJ2-7; DNA: TGCAGCGCTCTGGGACAAGACTACGAGCAGTACTTC; CDR3: CSALGQDYEQYF
V: TRBV9; D: -; size: -; J: TRBJ2-7; DNA: TGTGCCAGCAGCGCCGCAGGGGCCAGCTCCTACGAGCAGTACTTC; CDR3: CASSAAGASSYEQYF
V: TRBV4-1; D: -; size: -; J: TRBJ2-7; DNA: TGCGCCAGCAGCCAACACTCCAATTCGGAGCAGTACTTC; CDR3: CASSQHSNSEQYF
V: TRBV7-2; D: -; size: few; J: TRBJ2-7; DNA: TGTGCCAGCAGCTTGAGGACTCCCCGCTCCTACGAGCAGTACTTC; CDR3: CASSLRTPRSYEQYF
V: TRBV19; D: TRBD1; size: -; J: TRBJ1-6; DNA: TGTGCCAGTAGGTTTACAGGGGGCTACTCCCCCCTCCACTTT; CDR3: CASRFTGGYSPLHF
V: TRBV6-5; D: TRBD2; size: -; J: TRBJ2-1; DNA: TGTGCCAGCAGTTTCCTAGCGGGGACTAAGGATGAGCAGTTCTTC; CDR3: CASSFLAGTKDEQFF
V: TRBV9; D: TRBD1; size: -; J: TRBJ2-3; DNA: TGTGCCAGCAGCTTCCCAGACAGGGGCGGCACAGATACGCAGTATTTT; CDR3: CASSFPDRGGTDTQYF
V: TRBV6-5; D: -; size: -; J: TRBJ1-2; DNA: TGTGCCAGCAGTTACTCCGGGTTTGGCTACACCTTC; CDR3: CASSYSGFGYTF
V: TRBV5-8; D: -; size: -; J: TRBJ1-1; DNA: TGTGCCAGCAGCTTGGTTCTGGGAGGGGCCACTGAAGCTTTCTTT; CDR3: CASSLVLGGATEAFF
V: TRBV2; D: -; size: -; J: TRBJ2-3; DNA: TGTGCCAGCAGTGGCAAACAGACAGATACGCAGTATTTT; CDR3: CASSGKQTDTQYF
V: TRBV27; D: TRBD2; size: -; J: TRBJ2-1; DNA: TGTGCCAGCAGAGTAGCGGGGTCCTCCTACAATGAGCAGTTCTTC; CDR3: CASRVAGSSYNEQFF
V: TRBV5-1; D: TRBD2; size: -; J: TRBJ2-7; DNA: TGCGCCAGCAGGACCGGACTAGCGGGGACCTACGAGCAGTACTTC; CDR3: CASRTGLAGTYEQYF